This T cell receptor beta chain was sequenced during a study of T cell changes during pregnancy in multiple sclerosis. The CDR3 runs to 16 residues. Germline-derived CDR1 and CDR2 are MRHNA and SNTAGT. Trimming cost V 3 bases and J 0 bases; bases outside gene matches: 2. The method was immunoSEQ multiplex PCR; TCRdb's version includes in-frame clones alone and lacks a portion of them. Found here are around 40,000 clones, approximately 92% of them singletons; the top ten hold approximately 27%. In its sample, this clone was seen a few times. Specimen: CD8+ T cells from peripheral blood mononuclear cells, collected before pregnancy. The receptor comes from a female donor with multiple sclerosis, enrolled in a pregnancy study. The chain couples TRBV6-4 to TRBJ2-6, with 7 nucleotides matching TRBD1. Here the CDR3 DNA reads TGTGCCAGCAGTGAAACAGGGGACTCTGGGGCCAACGTCCTGACTTTC. The encoded protein is CASSETGDSGANVLTF.